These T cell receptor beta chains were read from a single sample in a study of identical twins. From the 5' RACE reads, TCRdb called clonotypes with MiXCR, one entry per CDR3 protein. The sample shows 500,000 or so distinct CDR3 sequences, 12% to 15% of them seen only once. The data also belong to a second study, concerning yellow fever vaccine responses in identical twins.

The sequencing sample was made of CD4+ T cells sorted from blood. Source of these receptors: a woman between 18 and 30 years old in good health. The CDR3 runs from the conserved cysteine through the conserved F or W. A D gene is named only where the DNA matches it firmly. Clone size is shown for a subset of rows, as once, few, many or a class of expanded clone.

cdr3_aa: CASSFQTGEETQYF
cdr3_nt: TGCGCCAGCAGCTTTCAGACAGGCGAAGAGACCCAGTACTTC
clone_size: many
d_call: .
j_call: TRBJ2-5
v_call: TRBV5-1

cdr3_aa: CASSRSGELFF
cdr3_nt: TGCGCCAGCAGTAGGAGCGGGGAGCTGTTTTTT
clone_size: few
d_call: .
j_call: TRBJ2-2
v_call: TRBV5-1

cdr3_aa: CASSLQGSTGELFF
cdr3_nt: TGCGCCAGCAGCCTACAGGGATCCACCGGGGAGCTGTTTTTT
clone_size: .
d_call: .
j_call: TRBJ2-2
v_call: TRBV5-1

cdr3_aa: CSVVRAGVYGYTF
cdr3_nt: TGCAGCGTTGTTCGGGCAGGGGTCTATGGCTACACCTTC
clone_size: .
d_call: .
j_call: TRBJ1-2
v_call: TRBV29-1

cdr3_aa: CATTGPVYEQYF
cdr3_nt: TGTGCCACGACGGGTCCCGTATACGAGCAGTACTTC
clone_size: few
d_call: .
j_call: TRBJ2-7
v_call: TRBV6-6

cdr3_aa: CASSSAELAGGPFSHNEQFF
cdr3_nt: TGCGCCAGCAGCTCGGCGGAGCTAGCGGGGGGGCCGTTCAGCCACAATGAGCAGTTCTTC
clone_size: .
d_call: TRBD2
j_call: TRBJ2-1
v_call: TRBV5-1

cdr3_aa: CASSLTVASGIYEQYF
cdr3_nt: TGTGCCAGCAGTTTAACAGTGGCTAGCGGGATTTACGAGCAGTACTTC
clone_size: many
d_call: TRBD2
j_call: TRBJ2-7
v_call: TRBV27

cdr3_aa: CASSLGRGLGNEKLFF
cdr3_nt: TGCGCCAGCAGCTTGGGCAGGGGGCTCGGGAATGAAAAACTGTTTTTT
clone_size: few
d_call: TRBD1
j_call: TRBJ1-4
v_call: TRBV5-1

cdr3_aa: CSAGGFGNSPLHF
cdr3_nt: TGCAGTGCTGGAGGATTTGGGAATTCACCCCTCCACTTT
clone_size: many
d_call: .
j_call: TRBJ1-6
v_call: TRBV20-1

cdr3_aa: CASSLSSVGRARLGQSF
cdr3_nt: TGTGCCAGCAGTTTATCCTCTGTTGGGAGGGCCAGGTTAGGGCAGTCCTTC
clone_size: .
d_call: TRBD2
j_call: TRBJ2-1
v_call: TRBV28